A single sample is the source of the 4 T cell receptor beta chains below, sequenced in a study of CD8+CD57+ T cells in acquired aplastic anemia. Researchers used genomic DNA as the template to profile TCR beta VDJ and CDR3. TCRdb independently ran MiXCR on the reads; one entry per CDR3 protein. The data show around 190,000 distinct CDR3 sequences, 45% to 60% seen once. The authors sequenced patients whose flow cytometry had shown CD8+CD57+ cell expansion. Sequenced input: sorted CD4+, CD8+, or CD8+CD57+ T cells (not recorded which) from PBMCs. These receptors all come from a human donor with aplastic anemia.

A remark on this clonotype: Given a much more abundant clone one base away, this may be a read error. The chain combines TRBV12-3 or TRBV12-4 with TRBJ2-7; D gene ambiguous. V shed 3 bases and J shed 9 bases, with 12 bases lying between them. CDR3 size: 12 residues. Here the CDR3 reads CASSFGGRGQYF. The CDR3 coding sequence is TGTGCCAGCAGTTTTGGTGGTCGCGGGCAGTACTTC.

This clonotype has more than one count but fewer than ten. This may come from a read error, since a much larger clone is one base off. The V and J genes are TRBV12-3 or TRBV12-4 and TRBJ1-2; possibly TRBD1 for D (6 bases). V gave up 8 bases and J gave up 1 base, with 11 bases separating them. There are 13 residues in the CDR3. CDR3 sequence reads: CASGTTDNYGYTF. The CDR3 DNA follows: TGTGCCAGCGGGACAACAGATAACTATGGCTACACCTTC.

The rearrangement joins TRBV2 to TRBJ1-4; D is unclear. CDR1 is SNHLY, CDR2 FYNNEI, per germline. V lost 6 bases to trimming and J lost 8 bases, with 16 bases between them. The CDR3 loop spans 14 amino acids. The chain's CDR3 is CASRAGHTGEKLFF. The DNA for the CDR3 is TGTGCCAGCAGGGCGGGCCACACTGGGGAAAAACTGTTTTTT.

This clonotype came up a few times. The chain uses TRBV15 and TRBJ2-7; weak D call: TRBD2 (5 bases). Trimming stripped 0 bases from V and 2 bases from J, with 11 bases between. The CDR3 runs to 15 residues. CDR1 and CDR2 (germline): LNHNV, YYDKDF (reference sequence). Here the CDR3 reads CATSRDTRETYEQYF. CDR3 nucleotide sequence: TGTGCCACCAGCAGAGATACGAGGGAAACCTACGAGCAGTACTTC.